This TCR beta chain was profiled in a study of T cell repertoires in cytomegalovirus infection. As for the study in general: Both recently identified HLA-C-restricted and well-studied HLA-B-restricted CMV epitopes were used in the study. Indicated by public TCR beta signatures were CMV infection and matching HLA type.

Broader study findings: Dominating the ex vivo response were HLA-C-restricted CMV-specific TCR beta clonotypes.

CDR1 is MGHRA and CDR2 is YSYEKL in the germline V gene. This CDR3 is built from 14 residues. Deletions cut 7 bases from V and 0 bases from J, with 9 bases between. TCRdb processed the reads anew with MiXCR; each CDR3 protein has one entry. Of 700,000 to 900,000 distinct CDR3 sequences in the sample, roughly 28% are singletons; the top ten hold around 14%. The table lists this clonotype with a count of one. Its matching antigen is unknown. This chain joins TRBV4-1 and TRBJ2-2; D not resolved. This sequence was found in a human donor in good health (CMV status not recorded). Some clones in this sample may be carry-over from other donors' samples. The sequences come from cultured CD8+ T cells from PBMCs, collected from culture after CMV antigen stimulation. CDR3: CASTQTANTGELFF. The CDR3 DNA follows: TGCGCCAGCACTCAGACGGCGAACACCGGGGAGCTGTTTTTT.